This is a list of T cell receptor beta chains from one sample in a study of identifying expanded T cells in peripheral blood. Repertoires were generated with immunoSEQ multiplex PCR, while TCRdb's copy carries only in-frame clones and drops some. The sample includes roughly 61,000 clones, roughly nine tenths of them seen just once. Material: blood. Receptors originate from a person between 18 and 75 years old in good health. Each CDR3 is given with its conserved first and last residue. The D gene is left open where the match is weak. Size is omitted from some rows. Given values are once, few, many or a class for expanded clones.

J: TRBJ2-5; V: TRBV12-5; size: few; D: -; DNA: TGTGCTAGTGGTTTGGAAGAGGAGACCCAGTACTTC; CDR3: CASGLEEETQYF
J: TRBJ2-5; V: TRBV5-4; size: -; D: -; DNA: TGTGCCAGCAGCTTGGACGGGGGCGGGGAGACCCAGTACTTC; CDR3: CASSLDGGGETQYF
J: TRBJ2-7; V: TRBV9; size: -; D: TRBD2; DNA: TGTGCCAGCAGCCCTCGCGGGGGGGCGGACGAGCAGTACTTC; CDR3: CASSPRGGADEQYF
J: TRBJ2-2; V: TRBV28; size: -; D: -; DNA: TGTGCCAGCAGCTTCCCGAGGCACGGCGGGGAGCTGTTTTTT; CDR3: CASSFPRHGGELFF
J: TRBJ1-1; V: TRBV27; size: -; D: TRBD1; DNA: TGTGCCAGCAGTTTATTAACAGGGGTACGGAACACTGAAGCTTTCTTT; CDR3: CASSLLTGVRNTEAFF
J: TRBJ1-5; V: TRBV4-1; size: -; D: -; DNA: TGCGCCAGCAGCTCCATTCGTGGGGGGGCTAAATCTTCGCCCCAGCATTTT; CDR3: CASSSIRGGAKSSPQHF
J: TRBJ1-2; V: TRBV19; size: -; D: -; DNA: TGTGCCAGTACTGCAGGGCATGGCTACACCTTC; CDR3: CASTAGHGYTF
J: TRBJ2-3; V: TRBV13; size: -; D: -; DNA: TGTGCCAGCAGCTTAAAGCCCCCAGGCCCAGATACGCAGTATTTT; CDR3: CASSLKPPGPDTQYF
J: TRBJ1-1; V: TRBV9; size: -; D: -; DNA: TGTGCCAGCAGCATAACAGGGTCGGGCGCTGAAGCTTTCTTT; CDR3: CASSITGSGAEAFF
J: TRBJ2-7; V: TRBV9; size: -; D: TRBD2; DNA: TGTGCCAGCAGCATGTCTAGCGGGAGCTACGAGCAGTACTTC; CDR3: CASSMSSGSYEQYF
J: TRBJ2-2; V: TRBV5-6; size: -; D: -; DNA: TGTGCCAGCAGCAGAGACAAGAACACCGGGGAGCTGTTTTTT; CDR3: CASSRDKNTGELFF
J: TRBJ2-7; V: TRBV19; size: -; D: TRBD1; DNA: TGTGCCAGTAGTACCCGCGACAGGGGTATAGGCTACGAGCAGTACTTC; CDR3: CASSTRDRGIGYEQYF
J: TRBJ2-5; V: TRBV5-4; size: -; D: TRBD2; DNA: TGTGCCAGCAGCTTGACTAGCGGGTACCAAGAGACCCAGTACTTC; CDR3: CASSLTSGYQETQYF
J: TRBJ2-2; V: TRBV27; size: -; D: TRBD1; DNA: TGTGCCAGCAGAGGACAGGCCGGGGAGCTGTTTTTT; CDR3: CASRGQAGELFF
J: TRBJ2-5; V: TRBV5-1; size: -; D: -; DNA: TGCGCCAGCAGCTTGGCCCCGGCCCTCCGGGGAGAGACCCAGTACTTC; CDR3: CASSLAPALRGETQYF
J: TRBJ1-5; V: TRBV2; size: -; D: -; DNA: TGTGCCAGCAGTGACAGATTAAGCAATCAGCCCCAGCATTTT; CDR3: CASSDRLSNQPQHF
J: TRBJ1-2; V: TRBV18; size: -; D: TRBD1; DNA: TGTGCCAGCTCACCCCAGACAGGGGACTATGGCTACACCTTC; CDR3: CASSPQTGDYGYTF